A selection of T cell receptor beta chains follows, all from one sample in a study of blood T cell repertoires in COVID-19. The protocol was immunoSEQ multiplex PCR, while the TCRdb copy is restricted to in-frame clones and leaves out a portion. Among under 50,000 clones, 89% were seen once, and the ten largest hold around 15%. The sample was peripheral blood. The source is a man between 65 and 79 years old with active COVID-19. CDR3s include the opening cysteine and the closing phenylalanine or tryptophan. The D gene is left open where the match is weak. Only some rows state a clone size, as once, few, many or a class for expanded clones.

V	D	J	size	CDR3	DNA
TRBV27	NA	TRBJ1-1	NA	CASSPRGRMNTEAFF	TGTGCCAGCAGTCCCAGGGGACGGATGAACACTGAAGCTTTCTTT
TRBV2	NA	TRBJ1-5	NA	CASRRRGQGTEPQHF	TGTGCCAGCAGGAGGCGGGGGCAAGGGACTGAGCCCCAGCATTTT
TRBV2	TRBD1	TRBJ2-7	NA	CAKQRTGETYEQYF	TGTGCCAAACAAAGGACAGGGGAGACCTACGAGCAGTACTTC
TRBV19	NA	TRBJ1-2	NA	CATGPGYTF	TGTGCCACAGGGCCAGGCTACACCTTC
TRBV28	TRBD1	TRBJ1-6	NA	CASRQGRNSPLHF	TGTGCCAGCAGACAGGGGCGCAATTCACCCCTCCACTTT
TRBV2	TRBD1	TRBJ2-3	NA	CASSYRGRIITDTQYF	TGTGCCAGCAGTTACAGGGGTCGAATAATCACAGATACGCAGTATTTT
TRBV3-1/TRBV3-2	NA	TRBJ2-7	NA	CASSQASYEQYF	TGTGCCAGCAGCCAAGCTTCGTACGAGCAGTACTTC
TRBV6-5	NA	TRBJ1-2	NA	CASSYEPQGFRGYTF	TGTGCCAGCAGTTACGAACCTCAGGGGTTTCGTGGCTACACCTTC
TRBV6-4	TRBD2	TRBJ2-7	NA	CASSDSTSGGYEQYF	TGTGCCAGCAGTGACTCTACTAGCGGGGGGTACGAGCAGTACTTC
TRBV6-6	NA	TRBJ2-2	NA	CATSRGSEAGELFF	TGTGCCACCTCAAGGGGCTCCGAAGCCGGGGAGCTGTTTTTT
TRBV6-4	TRBD1	TRBJ2-2	NA	CASSKTDRGRTGELFF	TGTGCCAGCAGCAAGACGGACAGGGGGAGGACCGGGGAGCTGTTTTTT
TRBV27	TRBD1	TRBJ2-4	NA	CASTEYGGTGVGNIQYF	TGTGCCAGCACCGAATACGGCGGTACAGGGGTAGGGAACATTCAGTACTTC
TRBV7-3	NA	TRBJ2-5	NA	CASSLNVLETQYF	TGTGCCAGCAGCTTAAATGTCTTAGAGACCCAGTACTTC
TRBV28	NA	TRBJ1-2	NA	CASSYPSDVNYGYTF	TGTGCCAGCAGTTACCCCAGCGACGTTAACTATGGCTACACCTTC
TRBV19	TRBD1	TRBJ2-1	NA	CASSPGTGSYNEQFF	TGTGCCAGTAGCCCCGGGACAGGATCCTACAATGAGCAGTTCTTC
TRBV29-1	TRBD1	TRBJ2-7	NA	CSVRDREYEQYF	TGCAGCGTGAGGGACAGGGAGTACGAGCAGTACTTC
TRBV5-4	NA	TRBJ1-1	NA	CASSLGFETGRPNTEAFF	TGTGCCAGCAGCTTGGGTTTCGAGACAGGCCGACCGAACACTGAAGCTTTCTTT
TRBV7-9	TRBD2	TRBJ2-5	NA	CASSPRGAQETQYF	TGTGCCAGCAGCCCGCGGGGGGCCCAAGAGACCCAGTACTTC
TRBV6-4	TRBD1	TRBJ2-2	NA	CASSERGRTGELFF	TGTGCCAGCAGTGAGAGGGGGCGAACCGGGGAGCTGTTTTTT
TRBV4-2	NA	TRBJ1-1	NA	CASSQVDSRGEAFF	TGTGCCAGCAGCCAAGTGGACAGTAGAGGTGAAGCTTTCTTT
TRBV5-1	NA	TRBJ2-7	NA	CASSGTGTSYEQYF	TGCGCCAGCAGCGGGACCGGGACTTCCTACGAGCAGTACTTC
TRBV7-9	TRBD1	TRBJ2-3	NA	CASSLSLGTGGTDTQYF	TGTGCCAGCAGCTTATCGTTGGGGACAGGGGGCACAGATACGCAGTATTTT
TRBV15	TRBD1	TRBJ1-1	NA	CATSTRQGPNTEAFF	TGTGCCACCAGCACTAGACAGGGACCGAACACTGAAGCTTTCTTT
TRBV29-1	TRBD1	TRBJ1-2	NA	CSVGGTGTGSSYGYTF	TGCAGCGTTGGGGGCACCGGGACAGGAAGTTCCTATGGCTACACCTTC
TRBV6-2/TRBV6-3	TRBD1	TRBJ1-1	NA	CASSPGQGAAVTEAFF	TGTGCCAGCAGCCCCGGACAGGGGGCCGCGGTAACTGAAGCTTTCTTT
TRBV19	NA	TRBJ1-5	NA	CANAQGMYSNQPQHF	TGTGCCAATGCCCAGGGGATGTATAGCAATCAGCCCCAGCATTTT
TRBV7-9	NA	TRBJ1-4	NA	CASSLVGVDEKLFF	TGTGCCAGCAGCTTAGTCGGGGTTGATGAAAAACTGTTTTTT
TRBV7-7	TRBD2	TRBJ2-3	NA	CASSPLGLAGDTQYF	TGTGCTAGCAGCCCCCTCGGACTAGCGGGGGATACGCAGTATTTT
TRBV7-2	TRBD1	TRBJ2-3	NA	CASSSDRDGATQYF	TGTGCCAGCAGCTCCGACAGGGATGGGGCGACGCAGTATTTT
TRBV6-2/TRBV6-3	TRBD2	TRBJ2-1	NA	CASSLLSGGALSYNEQFF	TGTGCCAGCAGTCTTCTTAGCGGGGGGGCGCTATCCTACAATGAGCAGTTCTTC
TRBV19	NA	TRBJ1-5	NA	CATLPAGNQPQHF	TGTGCCACCCTCCCGGCGGGCAATCAGCCCCAGCATTTT
TRBV9	NA	TRBJ1-6	NA	CASSVASRNSPLHF	TGTGCCAGCAGCGTAGCTAGCCGTAATTCACCCCTCCACTTT
TRBV7-8	NA	TRBJ2-2	NA	CASSRRDTGELFF	TGTGCCAGCAGCCGGAGGGACACCGGGGAGCTGTTTTTT
TRBV6-5	NA	TRBJ2-7	NA	CASSYSGGGPPYEQYF	TGTGCCAGCAGTTACTCGGGGGGGGGCCCCCCCTACGAGCAGTACTTC
TRBV10-2	TRBD1	TRBJ2-3	once	CAIGTGGTDTQYF	TGCGCCATCGGGACAGGGGGCACAGATACGCAGTATTTT
TRBV5-1	TRBD1	TRBJ1-2	NA	CASSLVSGTGGYGYTF	TGCGCCAGCAGCTTGGTGTCCGGGACAGGGGGCTATGGCTACACCTTC
TRBV19	NA	TRBJ2-7	NA	CASSIAADSYEQYF	TGTGCCAGTAGTATAGCGGCGGATTCCTACGAGCAGTACTTC
TRBV4-2	NA	TRBJ1-5	NA	CASSQEPTGGQPQHF	TGTGCCAGCAGCCAAGAACCAACGGGAGGGCAGCCCCAGCATTTT
TRBV3-1/TRBV3-2	NA	TRBJ2-2	NA	CASSQDLLGGGATGELFF	TGTGCCAGCAGCCAAGACCTACTTGGCGGGGGCGCGACCGGGGAGCTGTTTTTT
TRBV10-1	TRBD1	TRBJ2-3	NA	CASTLRDREWGTDTQYF	TGCGCCAGCACCCTCCGGGACAGGGAGTGGGGCACAGATACGCAGTATTTT
TRBV18	NA	TRBJ2-5	NA	CASSPGVGGGETQYF	TGTGCCAGCTCACCAGGGGTCGGGGGAGGCGAGACCCAGTACTTC
TRBV5-1	TRBD1	TRBJ2-1	NA	CASSLELWGTGLGVEQFF	TGCGCCAGCAGCTTGGAATTGTGGGGGACAGGGTTGGGTGTTGAGCAGTTCTTC
TRBV28	TRBD1	TRBJ1-5	NA	CASESGGNQPQHF	TGTGCCAGCGAATCAGGGGGAAATCAGCCCCAGCATTTT
TRBV18	NA	TRBJ1-2	NA	CASSLSTGRGYTF	TGTGCCAGCTCACTAAGTACCGGGAGGGGCTACACCTTC
TRBV6-6	TRBD1	TRBJ1-5	NA	CASSRTGTGSNQPQHF	TGTGCCAGCAGTCGAACCGGGACAGGGAGCAATCAGCCCCAGCATTTT
TRBV2	NA	TRBJ2-7	NA	CASIQQASFTEQYF	TGTGCCAGCATCCAGCAAGCTAGCTTTACCGAGCAGTACTTC
TRBV6-5	TRBD1	TRBJ2-7	NA	CASSIGTAEYEQYF	TGTGCCAGCAGCATCGGGACAGCAGAGTACGAGCAGTACTTC
TRBV9	NA	TRBJ1-1	NA	CASSPPTGHLNTEAFF	TGTGCCAGCAGCCCACCAACGGGACATTTGAACACTGAAGCTTTCTTT
TRBV4-3	NA	TRBJ1-1	NA	CASSHLPTGSTEAFF	TGCGCCAGCAGCCACTTACCTACAGGGAGCACTGAAGCTTTCTTT
TRBV7-2	NA	TRBJ2-1	NA	CASSFPDSFNEQFF	TGTGCCAGCAGCTTCCCCGACAGTTTCAATGAGCAGTTCTTC